The rows below give T cell receptor beta chains drawn from one sample of a study of blood T cell repertoires in COVID-19. Clones were read by immunoSEQ multiplex PCR, and TCRdb kept only the in-frame ones, dropping some. The sample includes about 230,000 clones, roughly 89% of them seen just once. Sequenced: PBMCs or T cells enriched from blood (not recorded which). Receptors were obtained from a woman between 25 and 40 years old with acute COVID-19. Each CDR3 is given with its conserved first and last residue. D genes are given only for firm matches. Some rows mark clone size as missing; the rest say once, few, many or name a class of expanded clone.

CDR3nt: TGTGCCAGCAGCACCGACAGGGTCTATGGCTACACCTTC
CDR3aa: CASSTDRVYGYTF
abundance: NA
v_gene: TRBV7-8
j_gene: TRBJ1-2
d_gene: TRBD1

CDR3nt: TGTGCCAGCAGTGAAGGGACTAGCGGTACGAATGAGCAGTTCTTC
CDR3aa: CASSEGTSGTNEQFF
abundance: NA
v_gene: TRBV28
j_gene: TRBJ2-1
d_gene: TRBD2

CDR3nt: TGCGCCAGCGTCCGGACAGGGGTCCCCTACGAGCAGTACTTC
CDR3aa: CASVRTGVPYEQYF
abundance: NA
v_gene: TRBV23-1
j_gene: TRBJ2-7
d_gene: TRBD1

CDR3nt: TGTGCCGAAAAGGAGCACATGAACACTGAAGCTTTCTTT
CDR3aa: CAEKEHMNTEAFF
abundance: NA
v_gene: TRBV10-3
j_gene: TRBJ1-1
d_gene: NA

CDR3nt: TGTGCCAGCAGCCCTTTGGGGCTAGCGGGGGCCGGGGCCAACGTCCTGACTTTC
CDR3aa: CASSPLGLAGAGANVLTF
abundance: NA
v_gene: TRBV3-1/TRBV3-2
j_gene: TRBJ2-6
d_gene: TRBD2

CDR3nt: TGTGCCAGCAGCCCGTCGGGGCAGGGGGGATACGAGCAGTACTTC
CDR3aa: CASSPSGQGGYEQYF
abundance: NA
v_gene: TRBV7-2
j_gene: TRBJ2-7
d_gene: NA

CDR3nt: TGTGCCTGGAATACTCAGACGGGGAATCAGCCCCAGCATTTT
CDR3aa: CAWNTQTGNQPQHF
abundance: once
v_gene: TRBV30
j_gene: TRBJ1-5
d_gene: NA

CDR3nt: TGTGCCAGCACTTGGTCCGGCGGGAGCACTGAAGCTTTCTTT
CDR3aa: CASTWSGGSTEAFF
abundance: NA
v_gene: TRBV27
j_gene: TRBJ1-1
d_gene: NA

CDR3nt: TGTGCCAGCAGTTCCCACACCCGGGACAGCAACTATGGCTACACCTTC
CDR3aa: CASSSHTRDSNYGYTF
abundance: NA
v_gene: TRBV6-5
j_gene: TRBJ1-2
d_gene: TRBD1

CDR3nt: TGCGCCAGCAGCCAAGATGCCGTGCGCGGGAGCTCCTACAATGAGCAGTTCTTC
CDR3aa: CASSQDAVRGSSYNEQFF
abundance: few
v_gene: TRBV4-1
j_gene: TRBJ2-1
d_gene: TRBD2

CDR3nt: TGTGCCATCAGCGTGGGACAGGGGGGGGACGAGCAGTACTTC
CDR3aa: CAISVGQGGDEQYF
abundance: NA
v_gene: TRBV10-3
j_gene: TRBJ2-7
d_gene: TRBD1

CDR3nt: TGTGCCAGCAGTTTTGGAGGTGAGCAGTTCTTC
CDR3aa: CASSFGGEQFF
abundance: NA
v_gene: TRBV27
j_gene: TRBJ2-1
d_gene: NA

CDR3nt: TGCGCCAGCAGTTTGACTTCGCTCCCTAACTATGGCTACACCTTC
CDR3aa: CASSLTSLPNYGYTF
abundance: NA
v_gene: TRBV5-1
j_gene: TRBJ1-2
d_gene: NA

CDR3nt: TGTGCCAGCAGCTTGGTGGGGCGGACCGGGGAGCTGTTTTTT
CDR3aa: CASSLVGRTGELFF
abundance: NA
v_gene: TRBV5-4
j_gene: TRBJ2-2
d_gene: NA

CDR3nt: TGTGCCAGCAGTGGACAGTTGAACATTCAGTACTTC
CDR3aa: CASSGQLNIQYF
abundance: NA
v_gene: TRBV27
j_gene: TRBJ2-4
d_gene: NA

CDR3nt: TGTGCCTGGAGCCCGCAAATAGACACTGAAGCTTTCTTT
CDR3aa: CAWSPQIDTEAFF
abundance: few
v_gene: TRBV30
j_gene: TRBJ1-1
d_gene: NA

CDR3nt: TGCGCCAGCAGCCTCCAGGGCGACGGCTATGGCTACACCTTC
CDR3aa: CASSLQGDGYGYTF
abundance: NA
v_gene: TRBV5-1
j_gene: TRBJ1-2
d_gene: NA

CDR3nt: TGTGCCAGCAGTGAAGACAGGTCCCTCTACGAGCAGTACTTC
CDR3aa: CASSEDRSLYEQYF
abundance: NA
v_gene: TRBV2
j_gene: TRBJ2-7
d_gene: NA

CDR3nt: TGTGCCAGCAGCGTATTTCTGGGACCGACCGGGACAGGAGGGCACAGCAGCAATGAGCAGTTCTTC
CDR3aa: CASSVFLGPTGTGGHSSNEQFF
abundance: NA
v_gene: TRBV9
j_gene: TRBJ2-1
d_gene: TRBD1

CDR3nt: TGTGCCAGCAGCCTAACCACCCCCCGGGACAGGGCTGAAGCTTTCTTT
CDR3aa: CASSLTTPRDRAEAFF
abundance: NA
v_gene: TRBV6-2/TRBV6-3
j_gene: TRBJ1-1
d_gene: TRBD1

CDR3nt: TGTGCCAGCAGCTTAGGGGTCCCGAGGTTCGACACTGAAGCTTTCTTT
CDR3aa: CASSLGVPRFDTEAFF
abundance: NA
v_gene: TRBV7-2
j_gene: TRBJ1-1
d_gene: NA

CDR3nt: TGTGCCAGCAGCTCCCCACTTAGCGGGAGCACAGATACGCAGTATTTT
CDR3aa: CASSSPLSGSTDTQYF
abundance: NA
v_gene: TRBV5-4
j_gene: TRBJ2-3
d_gene: TRBD2

CDR3nt: TGCGCCAGCAGCATAGGGACAGGGGGCGTTGGTGAAAAACTGTTTTTT
CDR3aa: CASSIGTGGVGEKLFF
abundance: NA
v_gene: TRBV5-1
j_gene: TRBJ1-4
d_gene: TRBD1

CDR3nt: TGTGCCAGCAGGCCGACAGGAGGCAATCAGCCCCAGCATTTT
CDR3aa: CASRPTGGNQPQHF
abundance: NA
v_gene: TRBV27
j_gene: TRBJ1-5
d_gene: NA

CDR3nt: TGTGCCAGCAGCTTCCCGAGCACAGATACGCAGTATTTT
CDR3aa: CASSFPSTDTQYF
abundance: NA
v_gene: TRBV7-9
j_gene: TRBJ2-3
d_gene: NA

CDR3nt: TGCGCCAGCAGCTTCGGGACAGGGCGTTACAATGAGCAGTTCTTC
CDR3aa: CASSFGTGRYNEQFF
abundance: NA
v_gene: TRBV5-1
j_gene: TRBJ2-1
d_gene: TRBD1

CDR3nt: TGCGCCAGCAGCTTGAGACCCCTCGGGGGAGAGACCCAGTACTTC
CDR3aa: CASSLRPLGGETQYF
abundance: NA
v_gene: TRBV5-1
j_gene: TRBJ2-5
d_gene: NA

CDR3nt: TGTGCCAGCAGCGTAGCTTTAAGCGGGGGGGCCGCAGATACGCAGTATTTT
CDR3aa: CASSVALSGGAADTQYF
abundance: NA
v_gene: TRBV9
j_gene: TRBJ2-3
d_gene: TRBD2

CDR3nt: TGTGCCAGCAGCGTAGCGGGTAATTCACCCCTCCACTTT
CDR3aa: CASSVAGNSPLHF
abundance: once
v_gene: TRBV9
j_gene: TRBJ1-6
d_gene: NA

CDR3nt: TGCGCCAGCAGCTTGGGAGGGCCCGGGATTGGGCCCCAGCATTTT
CDR3aa: CASSLGGPGIGPQHF
abundance: NA
v_gene: TRBV5-1
j_gene: TRBJ1-5
d_gene: NA

CDR3nt: TGTGCCAGCAGCCTGGTTAGCGGGGGTACGCCCGGTGAGCAGTTCTTC
CDR3aa: CASSLVSGGTPGEQFF
abundance: NA
v_gene: TRBV21-1
j_gene: TRBJ2-1
d_gene: NA

CDR3nt: TGCGCCAGCAGCTTCTGGACAGGGGAGGGCGAGCAGTACTTC
CDR3aa: CASSFWTGEGEQYF
abundance: NA
v_gene: TRBV5-1
j_gene: TRBJ2-7
d_gene: TRBD1

CDR3nt: TGTGCTAGTGGTTTGCTCCCTCTACTTCTAGCGGGGGCTAGCACAGATACGCAGTATTTT
CDR3aa: CASGLLPLLLAGASTDTQYF
abundance: NA
v_gene: TRBV12-5
j_gene: TRBJ2-3
d_gene: TRBD2

CDR3nt: TGTGCCAGCAGTGAAAGGGACAGGATCTATGGCTACACCTTC
CDR3aa: CASSERDRIYGYTF
abundance: NA
v_gene: TRBV25-1
j_gene: TRBJ1-2
d_gene: TRBD1

CDR3nt: TGTGCCAGCAGCTTAACAATCACAGATACGCAGTATTTT
CDR3aa: CASSLTITDTQYF
abundance: NA
v_gene: TRBV11-3
j_gene: TRBJ2-3
d_gene: NA

CDR3nt: TGTGCCAGCAGCCAAGACGCGGACATGGCTGGCTACACCTTC
CDR3aa: CASSQDADMAGYTF
abundance: NA
v_gene: TRBV3-1/TRBV3-2
j_gene: TRBJ1-2
d_gene: NA

CDR3nt: TGTGCCAGCTCACCGGACAGGTATCCCTACGAGCAGTACTTC
CDR3aa: CASSPDRYPYEQYF
abundance: NA
v_gene: TRBV18
j_gene: TRBJ2-7
d_gene: TRBD1